This entry features one TCR beta chain sequence. This sample is part of a study of blood T cell repertoires in COVID-19. Study-wide context: Sites in the United States, Italy and Spain provided acute and convalescent COVID-19 samples. The cDNA or gDNA used as material had been derived from T cells, B-cell-depleted T cells, or PBMCs.

Enrollees, about 18 to 100 years old, lived in 20 to 25 US areas. Clinical history reported by participants formed the basis on which cohorts were assigned. The CDR3 is made up of 14 amino acids. Germline lookup yields CDR1 ENHRY and CDR2 SYGVKD. The V end was cut by 6 bases, the J end by 7 bases, with 16 bases between. Profiling relied on immunoSEQ multiplex PCR, and the TCRdb table lists in-frame clones only, not all of them. The table lists 400,000 to 450,000 clones, 80% to 95% of them singletons, with 0.6% to 0.7% in the top ten. Sequenced input: PBMCs or T cells enriched from blood (not recorded which). This clonotype was obtained from a man younger than 35 who had recovered from COVID-19. The V call is TRBV10-3, the J call TRBJ1-5, with a tentative D call TRBD1 (6 bases). CDR3 nucleotide sequence: TGTGCCATCAGAGGGGACAATGAGGGACAGCCCCAGCATTTT. This translates into CAIRGDNEGQPQHF.